These 14 T cell receptor beta chains were sequenced from one sample in a study of T-cell reconstitution after alpha-beta-depleted transplantation in children. A TCRbeta library incorporating unique molecular identifiers was prepared. TCRdb recomputed calls from the PCR reads with MiXCR, one row per CDR3 protein. The data contain 450,000 to 700,000 distinct CDR3 sequences, roughly 27% of them singletons. The sample was PBMCs, taken before TCRalphabeta/CD19-depleted stem cell transplant. The receptors shown here come from a boy younger than two with Wiskott-Aldrich syndrome, due to receive a stem cell transplant.

The rearrangement links TRBV3-1 to TRBJ2-1; 13 positions agree with TRBD2. CDR3 size: 16 residues. Germline-derived CDR1 and CDR2 are LGHDT and YNNKEL (reference sequence). V gave up 4 bases and J gave up 5 bases; unmatched junction bases: 5. CDR3 sequence (DNA): TGTGCCAGCAGCCGGACTAGCGGGGGATTTCACAATGAGCAGTTCTTC. Encoded protein: CASSRTSGGFHNEQFF.

This clonotype was recorded a few times. V is TRBV10-1 and J is TRBJ2-3; D gene uncertain. Trimming left V 5 bases short and J 0 bases short, with 12 bases between. Germline-derived CDR1 and CDR2 are WNHNN and SYGVQD (reference sequence). The CDR3 loop spans 15 amino acids. The DNA for the CDR3 is TGCGCCAGCAGTCAAAGAGTCGGAAGCACAGATACGCAGTATTTT. Translated: CASSQRVGSTDTQYF.

This clonotype came up a few times. V usage is TRBV5-1 and J usage is TRBJ2-3; weak D call: TRBD2 (5 bases). The CDR3 is made up of 14 amino acids. Trimming left V 4 bases short and J 4 bases short, with 13 bases between. CDR1 is SGHRS and CDR2 is YFSETQ in the germline V gene. The CDR3 DNA reads as TGCGCCAGCAGCATCACCACTAGTGCAGATACGCAGTATTTT. The encoded protein is CASSITTSADTQYF.

The CDR3 bases are TGCGCCAGCAGCTTACGGTCGAGCGGGGATACCTACAATGAGCAGTTCTTC. This codes for CASSLRSSGDTYNEQFF. The V gene is TRBV5-1, the J gene TRBJ2-1; 7 nucleotides agree with TRBD2. This CDR3 has 17 amino acids. V was clipped by 2 bases and J by 2 bases; unmatched bases: 10. Per the germline V gene, CDR1 is SGHRS and CDR2 is YFSETQ.

The chain couples TRBV10-3 to TRBJ2-1, with 7 bases aligning to TRBD2. J lost 5 bases, V lost 6 bases, and 4 bases had no gene match. CDR1 and CDR2 (germline): ENHRY, SYGVKD. The CDR3 runs to 13 residues. The CDR3 bases are TGTGCCATCAGGCTTCTAGCGGACAATGAGCAGTTCTTC. It encodes CAIRLLADNEQFF.

V is TRBV7-8 and J is TRBJ2-1; D remains ambiguous. V lost 3 bases and J 12 bases, leaving 12 bases between the germline ends. This CDR3 is 12 amino acids long. Germline lookup yields CDR1 SGHVS and CDR2 FQNEAQ. DNA of the CDR3: TGTGCCAGCAGCTTTCATGGGCGGCCGCAGTTCTTC. This gives the protein CASSFHGRPQFF.

The rearrangement uses TRBV20-1 and TRBJ2-7; TRBD2 aligns across 7 bases. This CDR3 is 14 amino acids long. Germline V gives CDR1 DFQATT, CDR2 SNEGSKA (reference sequence). The V and J ends lost 3 bases and 1 base, in that order; junction bases with no gene match: 6. DNA for the CDR3: TGCAGTGCTAGTAGGGAGCGGGGATCCTACGAGCAGTACTTC. Translating it yields CSASRERGSYEQYF.

The rearrangement joins TRBV7-3 to TRBJ2-3; 9 bases agree with TRBD2. The CDR3 totals 16 residues. Per germline, CDR1 SGHTA and CDR2 FQGTGA. J gave up 5 bases and V 1 base, and 7 bases lay outside the gene matches. CDR3: CASSLRRGRARDTQYF. CDR3 bases: TGTGCCAGCAGCTTAAGGCGCGGGAGGGCCAGAGATACGCAGTATTTT.

The chain links TRBV7-9 to TRBJ2-5; D is perhaps TRBD1 (6 bases). The CDR3 contains 14 residues. The germline V and J ends were trimmed by 5 bases and 3 bases, with 13 bases remaining between them. From germline, CDR1 is SEHNR and CDR2 FQNEAQ (reference sequence). The CDR3 loop is CASSERQEKETQYF. CDR3 DNA sequence: TGTGCCAGCAGCGAAAGACAGGAAAAAGAGACCCAGTACTTC.

This clonotype has just a few counts. The chain combines TRBV10-3 with TRBJ1-5; 12 nucleotides agree with TRBD1. Per germline, CDR1 ENHRY and CDR2 SYGVKD. Germline trimming cut 5 bases from V and 6 bases from J; bases unmatched to any gene: 5. This CDR3 region has 15 residues. CDR3 bases: TGTGCCATCAGTACCGGGACAGGGGGCATTCAGCCCCAGCATTTT. It is translated as CAISTGTGGIQPQHF.

This clonotype was found a few times. V gene TRBV9 combines with J gene TRBJ2-1, with 9 bases fitting TRBD1. Germline V gene data show CDR1 as SGDLS and CDR2 as YYNGEE. Unmatched junction bases numbered 9, after V lost 1 base and J lost 1 base. The CDR3 is 18 residues long. Here the CDR3 reads CASSVMPPGQGSYNEQFF. For the CDR3, the DNA is TGTGCCAGCAGCGTAATGCCCCCGGGACAGGGATCCTACAATGAGCAGTTCTTC.

The V call is TRBV4-1, the J call TRBJ2-2, with 10 bases fitting TRBD2. The length of the CDR3 is 17 residues. Unmatched junction bases numbered 6, after V lost 0 bases and J lost 5 bases. Germline V CDR1 and CDR2: MGHRA, YSYEKL. DNA of the CDR3: TGCGCCAGCAGCCAAGATCGAGCTAGCGGGAGAACCGGGGAGCTGTTTTTT. Amino acid sequence: CASSQDRASGRTGELFF.

This clonotype was seen more than once but under ten times. The V and J genes are TRBV10-3 and TRBJ2-1, with D possibly being TRBD1 (5 bases). Germline V gene data show CDR1 as ENHRY and CDR2 as SYGVKD. The CDR3 is made up of 13 amino acids. Trimming removed 9 bases at V and 4 bases at J, with 13 bases between. The CDR3 DNA reads TGTGCCATAATGGACACCGCTTACAATGAGCAGTTCTTC. Its translation is CAIMDTAYNEQFF.

V is TRBV5-1 and J is TRBJ1-2; D is uncertain. V lost 3 bases to trimming and J lost 0 bases, with 6 bases between them. The CDR3 is made up of 13 amino acids. Germline lookup yields CDR1 SGHRS and CDR2 YFSETQ. CDR3 bases: TGCGCCAGCAGCTGGAGTTCTAACTATGGCTACACCTTC. Residues: CASSWSSNYGYTF.